These 2 T cell receptor beta chains came from one sample sequenced in a study of beta chain features in type 1 diabetes. Reverse transcription of all isolated RNA meant that expressed TCRB transcripts were sequenced. Data came from immunoSEQ multiplex PCR; TCRdb stores just in-frame clones and leaves some out. This table has around 58,000 clones, roughly three fifths appearing once. Sample: Tregs from blood. All receptors come from a woman aged 18-30 years in good health.

There are a few counts of this clone. The chain combines TRBV23-1 with TRBJ2-7; tentative D call: TRBD1 (7 bases). TRBV23-1 has ORF status, its function being uncertain. The CDR3 is 12 residues long. Trimming removed 11 bases at V and 0 bases at J, with 11 bases between. The DNA of the CDR3 is TGCGCCGGAGGGGGCTACTCCTACGAGCAGTACTTC. Protein: CAGGGYSYEQYF.

The gene calls are TRBV20-1 and TRBJ2-5; D unclear. The CDR3 spans 10 residues. V was clipped by 3 bases and J by 5 bases, with 4 bases between them. Germline V gives CDR1 DFQATT, CDR2 SNEGSKA (reference sequence). For the CDR3, the DNA is TGCAGTGCTAGTGCGGAGACCCAGTACTTC. Encoded protein: CSASAETQYF.